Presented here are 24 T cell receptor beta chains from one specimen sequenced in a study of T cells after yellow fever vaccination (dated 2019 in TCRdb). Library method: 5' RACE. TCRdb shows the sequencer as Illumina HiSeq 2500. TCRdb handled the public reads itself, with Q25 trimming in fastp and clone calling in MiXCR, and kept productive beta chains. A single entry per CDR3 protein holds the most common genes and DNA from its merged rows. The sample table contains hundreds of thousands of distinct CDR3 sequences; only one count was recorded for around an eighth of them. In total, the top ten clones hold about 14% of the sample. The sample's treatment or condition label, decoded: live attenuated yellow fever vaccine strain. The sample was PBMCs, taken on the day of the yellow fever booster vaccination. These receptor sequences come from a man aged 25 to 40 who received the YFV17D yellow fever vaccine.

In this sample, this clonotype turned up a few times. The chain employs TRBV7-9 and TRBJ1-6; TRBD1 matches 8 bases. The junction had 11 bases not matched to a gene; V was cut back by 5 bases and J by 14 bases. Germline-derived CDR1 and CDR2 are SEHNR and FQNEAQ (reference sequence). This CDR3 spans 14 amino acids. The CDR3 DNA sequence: TGTGCCAGCAGCCCAGGGGGCGCATCGGCGGCCCTCCACTTT. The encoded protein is CASSPGGASAALHF.

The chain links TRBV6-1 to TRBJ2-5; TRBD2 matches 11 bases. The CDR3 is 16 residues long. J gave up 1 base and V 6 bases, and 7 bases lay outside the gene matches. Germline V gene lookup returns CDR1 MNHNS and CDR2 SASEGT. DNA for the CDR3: TGTGCCAGCAGAAATAGCGGGAGGGTCCCCCAAGAGACCCAGTACTTC. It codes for CASRNSGRVPQETQYF.

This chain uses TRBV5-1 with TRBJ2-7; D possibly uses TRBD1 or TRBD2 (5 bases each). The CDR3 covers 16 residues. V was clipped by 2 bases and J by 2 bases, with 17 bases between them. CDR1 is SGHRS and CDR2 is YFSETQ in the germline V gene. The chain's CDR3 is CASSFTSGTVTYEQYF. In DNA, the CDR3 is TGCGCCAGCAGCTTCACCTCCGGGACGGTGACCTACGAGCAGTACTTC.

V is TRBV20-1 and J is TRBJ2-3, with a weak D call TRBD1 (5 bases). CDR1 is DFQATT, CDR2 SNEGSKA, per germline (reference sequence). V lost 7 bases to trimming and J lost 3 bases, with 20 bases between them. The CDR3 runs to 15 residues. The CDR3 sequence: CSVKVGASYTDTQYF. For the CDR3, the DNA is TGCAGTGTCAAGGTTGGGGCCTCCTATACAGATACGCAGTATTTT.

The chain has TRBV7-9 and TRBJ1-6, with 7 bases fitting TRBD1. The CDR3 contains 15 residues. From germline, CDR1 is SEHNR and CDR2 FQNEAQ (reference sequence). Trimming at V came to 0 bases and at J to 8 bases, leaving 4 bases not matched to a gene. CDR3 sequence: CASSLAIRGDSPLHF. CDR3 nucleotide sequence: TGTGCCAGCAGCTTAGCTATCAGGGGGGATTCACCCCTCCACTTT.

The CDR3 DNA sequence: TGTGCCAGCTCACCATATGTCGAGAATGAGCAGTTCTTC. Translated, it gives CASSPYVENEQFF. This chain connects TRBV18 to TRBJ2-1; D unclear. Germline-derived CDR1 and CDR2 are KGHSH and LQKENI. V gave up 2 bases and J gave up 7 bases, with 9 bases separating them. The CDR3 has 13 residues.

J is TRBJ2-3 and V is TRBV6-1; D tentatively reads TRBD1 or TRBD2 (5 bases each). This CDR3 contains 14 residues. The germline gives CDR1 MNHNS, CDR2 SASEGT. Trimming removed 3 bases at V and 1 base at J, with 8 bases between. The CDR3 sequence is CASSERGGTDTQYF. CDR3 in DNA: TGTGCCAGCAGTGAGAGGGGAGGCACAGATACGCAGTATTTT.

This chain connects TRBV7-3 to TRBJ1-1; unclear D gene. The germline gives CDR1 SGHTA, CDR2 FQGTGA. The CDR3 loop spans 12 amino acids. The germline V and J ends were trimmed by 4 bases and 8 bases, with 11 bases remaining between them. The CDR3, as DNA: TGTGCCAGCAGCTGGGAAGGGAACGAAGCTTTCTTT. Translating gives CASSWEGNEAFF.

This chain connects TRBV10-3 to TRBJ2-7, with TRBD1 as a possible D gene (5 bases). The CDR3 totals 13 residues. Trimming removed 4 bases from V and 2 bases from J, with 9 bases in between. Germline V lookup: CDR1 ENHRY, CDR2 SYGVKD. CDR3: CAISVTEAYEQYF. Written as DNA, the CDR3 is TGTGCCATCAGTGTGACAGAAGCCTACGAGCAGTACTTC.

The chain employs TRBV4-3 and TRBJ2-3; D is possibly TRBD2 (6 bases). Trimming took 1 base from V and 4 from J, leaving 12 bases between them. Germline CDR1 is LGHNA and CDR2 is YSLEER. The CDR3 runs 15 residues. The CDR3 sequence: CASSQVEGGADTQYF. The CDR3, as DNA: TGCGCCAGCAGCCAAGTGGAGGGTGGTGCAGATACGCAGTATTTT.

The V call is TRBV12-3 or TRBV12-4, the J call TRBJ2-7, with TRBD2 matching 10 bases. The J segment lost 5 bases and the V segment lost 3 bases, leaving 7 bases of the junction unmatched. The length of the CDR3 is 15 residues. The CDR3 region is CASSLNLAGVNEQYF. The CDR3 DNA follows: TGTGCCAGCAGTTTGAACCTAGCGGGAGTAAACGAGCAGTACTTC.

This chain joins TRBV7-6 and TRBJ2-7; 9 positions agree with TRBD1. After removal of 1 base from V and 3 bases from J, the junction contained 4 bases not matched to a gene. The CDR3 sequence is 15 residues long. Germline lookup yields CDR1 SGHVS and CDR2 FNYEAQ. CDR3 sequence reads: CASSLEQGAYYEQYF. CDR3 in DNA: TGTGCCAGCAGCTTAGAACAGGGGGCCTACTACGAGCAGTACTTC.

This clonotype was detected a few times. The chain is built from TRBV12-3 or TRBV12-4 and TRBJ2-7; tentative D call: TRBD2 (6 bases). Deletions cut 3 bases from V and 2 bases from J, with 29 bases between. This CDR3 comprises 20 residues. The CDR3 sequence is CASSLGRAHSGAGIPYEQYF. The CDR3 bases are TGTGCCAGCAGTTTGGGCAGGGCACATAGCGGAGCCGGAATACCCTACGAGCAGTACTTC.

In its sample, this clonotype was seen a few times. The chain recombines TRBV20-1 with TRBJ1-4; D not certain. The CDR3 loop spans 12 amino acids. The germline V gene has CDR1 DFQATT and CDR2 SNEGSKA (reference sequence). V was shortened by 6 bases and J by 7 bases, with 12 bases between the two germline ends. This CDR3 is CSAKKMAEKLFF. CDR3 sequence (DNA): TGCAGTGCGAAAAAAATGGCTGAAAAACTGTTTTTT.

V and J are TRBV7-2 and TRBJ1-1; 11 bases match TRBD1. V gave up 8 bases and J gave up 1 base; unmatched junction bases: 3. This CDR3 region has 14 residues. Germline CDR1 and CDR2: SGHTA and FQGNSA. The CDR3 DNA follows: TGTGCCAGCCGGACAGGGGGCAAGAACACTGAAGCTTTCTTT. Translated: CASRTGGKNTEAFF.

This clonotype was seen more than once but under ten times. The CDR3 sequence: CASSLVDQRDYEQYF. The CDR3 DNA is TGTGCCAGCAGCTTAGTTGATCAGCGGGACTACGAGCAGTACTTC. The V call is TRBV7-6, the J call TRBJ2-7, with 7 nucleotides matching TRBD2. The germline CDR1 and CDR2 sequences are SGHVS and FNYEAQ. The ends lost 1 base at V and 3 bases at J; junction bases unmatched: 6. The CDR3 extends over 15 amino acids. The entire variable domain, with the rest obtained from reference TRBV7-6 and TRBJ2-7, is as follows: GAGVSQSPRYKVTKRGQDVALRCDPISGHVSLYWYRQALGQGPEFLTYFNYEAQQDKSGLPNDRFSAERPEGSISTLTIQRTEQRDSAMYRCASSLVDQRDYEQYFGPGTRLTVT.

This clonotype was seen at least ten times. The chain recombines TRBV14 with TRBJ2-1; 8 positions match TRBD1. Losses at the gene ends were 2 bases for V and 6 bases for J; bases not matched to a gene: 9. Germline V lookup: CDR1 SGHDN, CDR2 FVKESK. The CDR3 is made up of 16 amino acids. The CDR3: CASSQLGSGTGNEQFF. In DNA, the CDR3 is TGTGCCAGCAGCCAATTAGGGAGTGGGACAGGCAATGAGCAGTTCTTC.

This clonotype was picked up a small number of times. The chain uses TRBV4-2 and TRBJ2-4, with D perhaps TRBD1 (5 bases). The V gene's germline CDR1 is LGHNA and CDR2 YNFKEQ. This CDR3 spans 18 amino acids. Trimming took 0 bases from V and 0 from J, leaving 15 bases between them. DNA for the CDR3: TGTGCCAGCAGCCAAGAATCGAGAAGGACACTAGCCAAAAACATTCAGTACTTC. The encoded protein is CASSQESRRTLAKNIQYF.

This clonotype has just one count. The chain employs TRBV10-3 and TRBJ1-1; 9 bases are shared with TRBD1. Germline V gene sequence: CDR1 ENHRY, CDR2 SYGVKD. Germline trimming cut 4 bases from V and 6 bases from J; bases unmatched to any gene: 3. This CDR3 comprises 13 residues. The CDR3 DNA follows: TGTGCCATCAGTGTACAGGGGGCCCCTGAAGCTTTCTTT. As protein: CAISVQGAPEAFF.

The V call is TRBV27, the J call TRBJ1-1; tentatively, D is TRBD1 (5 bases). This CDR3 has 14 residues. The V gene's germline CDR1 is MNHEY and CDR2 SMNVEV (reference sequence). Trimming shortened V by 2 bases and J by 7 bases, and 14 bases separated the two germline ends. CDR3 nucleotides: TGTGCCAGCAGTTTAGGATGGGGGGGAGTTGAAGCTTTCTTT. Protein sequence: CASSLGWGGVEAFF.

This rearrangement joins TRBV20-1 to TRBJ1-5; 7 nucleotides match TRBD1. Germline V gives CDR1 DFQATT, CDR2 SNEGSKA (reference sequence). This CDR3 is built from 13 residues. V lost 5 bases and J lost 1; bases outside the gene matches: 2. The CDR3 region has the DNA TGCAGTGCTCGGGGACAGAGCAATCAGCCCCAGCATTTT. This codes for CSARGQSNQPQHF.

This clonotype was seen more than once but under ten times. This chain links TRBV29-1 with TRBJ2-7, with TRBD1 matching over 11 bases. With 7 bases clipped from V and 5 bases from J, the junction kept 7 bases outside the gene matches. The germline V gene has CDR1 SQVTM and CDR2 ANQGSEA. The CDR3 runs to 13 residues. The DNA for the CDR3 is TGCAGCGCTATCCGGGACAGGGGGGACGAGCAGTACTTC. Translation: CSAIRDRGDEQYF.

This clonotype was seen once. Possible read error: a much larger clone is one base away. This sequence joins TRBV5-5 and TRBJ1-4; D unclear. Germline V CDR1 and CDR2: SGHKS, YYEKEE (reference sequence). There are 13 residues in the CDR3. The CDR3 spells CATRRETTEKLFF. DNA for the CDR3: TGTGCCACACGGCGGGAAACTACTGAAAAACTGTTTTTT.

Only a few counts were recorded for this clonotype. The CDR3 protein is CASTHETGYEQFF. The CDR3 DNA reads TGCGCCAGTACCCACGAGACAGGGTATGAGCAGTTCTTC. This rearrangement joins TRBV5-1 to TRBJ2-1, with 7 bases fitting TRBD1. V was pared by 8 bases and J by 8 bases, with 10 bases of the junction left unmatched. This CDR3 has 13 amino acids. The germline V gene encodes CDR1 SGHRS and CDR2 YFSETQ.